This entry describes one T cell receptor beta chain. Its antigen remains unknown. These data originate in a study of Ad26.COV2.S vaccination and SARS-CoV-2 variants. Study background: Donor was one of the participants in the Ad26.COV2.S arm of the COV1001 trial. General study findings and limits: Relative to placebo recipients, vaccine recipients exhibited elevated spike-specific TCR breadth. There was reportedly substantial breadth in spike-specific CD8+ and CD4+ T cell responses after vaccination.

Treatment described: around 19 received Ad26.COV2.S at low or high dose, single or two shots; 5 received placebo; per-sample allocation not given. Sampling took place 63 days after the first vaccine or placebo injection. An adult donor aged 18-55 years was enrolled in Boston. The ends were cut back, 0 bases at V and 0 bases at J, with 8 bases in the middle. The germline V gene encodes CDR1 LNHNV and CDR2 YYDKDF (reference sequence). The CDR3 extends over 15 amino acids. TCRdb's copy holds only in-frame clones and misses some; the assay was immunoSEQ multiplex PCR. Among some 320,000 clones listed, around 85% were seen once.

The sample consisted of peripheral blood, taken in a trial of Ad26.COV2.S vaccine versus placebo. The rearrangement links TRBV15 to TRBJ1-1; D call uncertain. This receptor was taken from a person between 18 and 65 years old who received the Ad26.COV2.S COVID-19 vaccine or a placebo. CDR3 DNA: TGTGCCACCAGCAGAGATGTGGCCATGAACACTGAAGCTTTCTTT. Translated, it gives CATSRDVAMNTEAFF.